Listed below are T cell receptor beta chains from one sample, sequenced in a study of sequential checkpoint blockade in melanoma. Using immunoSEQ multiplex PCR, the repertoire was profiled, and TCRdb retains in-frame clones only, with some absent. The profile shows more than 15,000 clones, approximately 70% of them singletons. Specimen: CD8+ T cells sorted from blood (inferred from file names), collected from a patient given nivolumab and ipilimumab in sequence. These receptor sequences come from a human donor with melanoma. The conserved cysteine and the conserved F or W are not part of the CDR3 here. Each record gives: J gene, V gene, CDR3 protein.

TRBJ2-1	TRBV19	ASSIFAGLSYNEQF
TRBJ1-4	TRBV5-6	ASSFEQGHEKLF
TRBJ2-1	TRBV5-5	ASSLRGPLYNEQF
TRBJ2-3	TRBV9	ASSESTYTDTQY
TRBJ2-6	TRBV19	ATGTGSSGANVLT
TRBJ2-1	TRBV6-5	ASRLGDITYNEQF
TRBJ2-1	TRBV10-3	AISVTTSFYNEQF
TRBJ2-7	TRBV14	ASSPREALPYEQY
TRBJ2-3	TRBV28	ASSLWSGSSTDTQY
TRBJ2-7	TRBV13	ASSLDPGQGEQY
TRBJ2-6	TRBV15	ATSEFDGANVLT
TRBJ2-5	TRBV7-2	ASSPPRPSQETQY
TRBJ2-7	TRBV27	ASSLGQGISYEQY
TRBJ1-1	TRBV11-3	ASSWTENTEAF
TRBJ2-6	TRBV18	ASSPQTSLYSSGANVLT